The next 19 T cell receptor beta chains were all read from a single sample in a study of OX40 agonist ivuxolimab in advanced cancers. The repertoire was sequenced with immunoSEQ multiplex PCR; TCRdb's copy has only in-frame clones and lacks some. The table has fewer than 70,000 clones, roughly 82% seen once; the top ten hold 2.4%. The sequencing used CD4+ or CD8+ T cells sorted from blood, collected in a trial of the OX40 agonist ivuxolimab. The receptors were sampled from an adult with an advanced solid tumor such as melanoma, head and neck, liver or kidney cancer.

As concerns this clone: Other DNA sequences of this sample code for an identical CDR3. The chain links TRBV7-6 to TRBJ2-2; the match to TRBD1 covers 7 bases. Germline V lookup: CDR1 SGHVS, CDR2 FNYEAQ. The CDR3 spans 15 residues. J was trimmed by 4 bases and V by 1 base; bases with no gene match: 3. The CDR3 here is CASSLGTGVTGELFF. The CDR3 DNA follows: TGTGCCAGCAGCTTAGGAACAGGGGTCACCGGGGAGCTGTTTTTT. Full variable domain (outside the CDR3, taken from reference TRBV7-6 and TRBJ2-2): GAGVSQSPRYKVTKRGQDVALRCDPISGHVSLYWYRQALGQGPEFLTYFNYEAQQDKSGLPNDRFSAERPEGSISTLTIQRTEQRDSAMYRCASSLGTGVTGELFFGEGSRLTVL.

This chain connects TRBV10-3 to TRBJ2-5; D is perhaps TRBD2 (6 bases). Germline CDR1 and CDR2: ENHRY and SYGVKD. Trimming left V 4 bases short and J 1 base short, with 19 bases between. CDR3 length: 17 residues. The CDR3 DNA follows: TGTGCCATCAGTGGGGCCCCGGGGCGGGAAGCCCAAGAGACCCAGTACTTC. Its protein product is CAISGAPGREAQETQYF.

On this clone itself: The identical CDR3 is also encoded by other nucleotide sequences in the sample. The chain combines TRBV7-9 with TRBJ1-2; 7 bases align to TRBD1. The CDR3 runs to 13 residues. The V segment lost 1 base and the J segment 5 bases; nucleotides outside the gene matches: 1. Germline CDR1 SEHNR, CDR2 FQNEAQ (reference sequence). The CDR3 nucleotides read TGTGCCAGCAGCTTAGAGGGGGCATATGGCTACACCTTC. It codes for CASSLEGAYGYTF.

The chain couples TRBV6-1 to TRBJ1-1; D remains ambiguous. CDR1 is MNHNS, CDR2 SASEGT, per germline. The CDR3 is 15 residues long. The V and J ends lost 7 bases and 0 bases respectively, with 15 bases between them. The CDR3 is CASTPDGQMNTEAFF. CDR3 DNA sequence: TGTGCCAGCACCCCCGACGGGCAGATGAACACTGAAGCTTTCTTT.

This clone rates as medium-sized (0.01 to 0.1%). The chain carries TRBV6-1 and TRBJ1-2; D remains unclear. Germline V gene data show CDR1 as MNHNS and CDR2 as SASEGT. This CDR3 has 16 amino acids. Trimming took 1 base from V and 2 from J, leaving 14 bases between them. CDR3 in DNA: TGTGCCAGCAGTGAAGGGTCTCGGGAAAGGAACTATGGCTACACCTTC. Translating gives CASSEGSRERNYGYTF.

This clone turned up a few times. The rearrangement joins TRBV5-1 to TRBJ2-2; D is uncertain. In germline, CDR1 is SGHRS, CDR2 YFSETQ. The V and J ends lost 5 bases and 7 bases respectively, with 9 bases between them. The CDR3 covers 12 residues. CDR3 in DNA: TGCGCCAGCAGACCTAGAAGCGGGGAGCTGTTTTTT. Protein product: CASRPRSGELFF.

This clone came up once. This rearrangement joins TRBV5-1 to TRBJ2-7; D gene uncertain. Trimming stripped 4 bases from V and 5 bases from J, with 19 bases between. Germline-derived CDR1 and CDR2 are SGHRS and YFSETQ. CDR3 length equals 15 residues. CDR3 DNA sequence: TGCGCCAGCAGCCCAATGGGCCTCCCACCCCACGAGCAGTACTTC. It translates to CASSPMGLPPHEQYF.

A single count supports this clone. The gene calls are TRBV6-5 and TRBJ1-2; no reliable D call. Per the germline V gene, CDR1 is MNHEY and CDR2 is SVGAGI. Trimming removed 8 bases from V and 4 bases from J, with 11 bases in between. The CDR3 has 12 amino acids. CDR3 DNA: TGTGCCAGCTTTGGACTCCCCTATGGCTACACCTTC. This translates into CASFGLPYGYTF.

This clone was picked up one time. The chain couples TRBV6-1 to TRBJ2-2; D is unresolved. Per germline, CDR1 MNHNS and CDR2 SASEGT. CDR3 length: 15 residues. The germline V and J ends were trimmed by 2 bases and 5 bases, with 12 bases remaining between them. DNA of the CDR3: TGTGCCAGCAGTGAACAGGCCAAAGGGACCGGGGAGCTGTTTTTT. Amino acid sequence: CASSEQAKGTGELFF.

The chain employs TRBV29-1 and TRBJ1-2, with D unclear. The CDR3 totals 14 residues. Trimming removed 3 bases at V and 6 bases at J, with 17 bases between. Germline assignment: CDR1 SQVTM and CDR2 ANQGSEA. CDR3 sequence: CSVDGVPGGDGYTF. CDR3 DNA sequence: TGCAGCGTTGACGGCGTCCCGGGAGGAGATGGCTACACCTTC. The entire variable domain, with the rest obtained from reference TRBV29-1 and TRBJ1-2, is as follows: SAVISQKPSRDICQRGTSLTIQCQVDSQVTMMFWYRQQPGQSLTLIATANQGSEATYESGFVIDKFPISRPNLTFSTLTVSNMSPEDSSIYLCSVDGVPGGDGYTFGSGTRLTVV.

V and J are TRBV6-6 and TRBJ2-5; tentatively, D is TRBD1 (7 bases). The CDR3 has 14 amino acids. CDR1 MNHNY and CDR2 SVGAGI come from the germline V gene (reference sequence). V was cut by 6 bases and J by 4 bases, with 15 bases left in between. CDR3 in amino acids: CASRPGGGRETQYF. DNA of the CDR3: TGTGCCAGCAGACCTGGAGGGGGCCGAGAGACCCAGTACTTC.

The chain recombines TRBV25-1 with TRBJ1-1, with D unclear. This CDR3 contains 14 residues. Trimming shortened V by 2 bases and J by 5 bases, and 12 bases separated the two germline ends. CDR1 MGHDK and CDR2 SYGVNS come from the germline V gene. The CDR3 DNA reads as TGTGCCAGCAGTGAACCTCTTTGGAGGACTGAAGCTTTCTTT. Its translation is CASSEPLWRTEAFF.

V gene TRBV6-1 combines with J gene TRBJ1-5, with 10 bases lining up with TRBD1. The CDR3 has 15 amino acids. V dropped 4 bases and J dropped 4; count of bases not matched to a gene: 4. Germline loops: CDR1 MNHNS, CDR2 SASEGT. The CDR3 DNA is TGTGCCAGCAGTGGGGGACAGGGGCTGAATCAGCCCCAGCATTTT. Amino acid sequence: CASSGGQGLNQPQHF.

The chain uses TRBV7-7 and TRBJ2-1; D is unclear. Germline CDR1 SSHAT, CDR2 FNYEAQ (reference sequence). The CDR3 is made up of 12 amino acids. CDR3 coding DNA: TGTGCTCTATCCGCCCCACTCAATGAGCAGTTCTTC. It is translated as CALSAPLNEQFF.

The J gene is TRBJ1-1, the V gene TRBV2, with D possibly matching TRBD1 (5 bases). This CDR3 contains 14 residues. Germline loops: CDR1 SNHLY, CDR2 FYNNEI. V was shortened by 6 bases and J by 1 base, with 12 bases between the two germline ends. The CDR3 protein is CASSTRTPNTEAFF. Written as DNA, the CDR3 is TGTGCCAGCAGCACACGGACACCGAACACTGAAGCTTTCTTT.

This clone showed up just once. The chain is built from TRBV4-1 and TRBJ2-3, with 9 bases matching TRBD2. CDR3 size: 17 residues. Trimming took 4 bases from V and 4 from J; bases not matched to a gene: 12. Germline V lookup: CDR1 MGHRA, CDR2 YSYEKL. The CDR3 DNA sequence: TGCGCCAGCAGCCGGCCCGGGGGTAGCGGGGGATCAGATACGCAGTATTTT. It is translated as CASSRPGGSGGSDTQYF.

The genes are TRBV11-2 and TRBJ1-1; the D is unclear. The CDR3 extends over 15 amino acids. Trimming took 5 bases from V and 1 from J, leaving 14 bases between them. Per germline, CDR1 SGHAT and CDR2 FQNNGV. Written as DNA, the CDR3 is TGTGCCAGCAGCACCCGCCGGGAGCGGAACACTGAAGCTTTCTTT. Protein product: CASSTRRERNTEAFF.

This clone was counted between two and nine times. The V call is TRBV4-2, the J call TRBJ1-1; D possibly corresponds to TRBD1 (5 bases). This CDR3 has 14 residues. V lost 4 bases, J lost 8 bases, and 17 bases lay in between. CDR1 and CDR2 (germline): LGHNA, YNFKEQ. The CDR3 region has the DNA TGTGCCAGCAGCCCCGGCGGGGGGGGATTCGAAGCTTTCTTT. It codes for CASSPGGGGFEAFF.

This clone was seen only a few times. The chain couples TRBV15 to TRBJ1-3; 8 bases match TRBD1. Germline loops: CDR1 LNHNV, CDR2 YYDKDF (reference sequence). The junction had 5 bases not matched to a gene; V was cut back by 4 bases and J by 0 bases. The CDR3 length is 16 residues. The CDR3 loop is CATSMGQVFSGNTIYF. In DNA form, the CDR3 reads TGTGCCACCAGCATGGGACAGGTGTTCTCTGGAAACACCATATATTTT.